Each of the 19 T cell receptor beta chains below was sequenced from the same sample in a study of shared clonotypes between healthy human individuals. TCRdb keeps only in-frame clones here, not all; method: immunoSEQ multiplex PCR. The repertoire consists of over a million clones, with roughly 96% occurring once and the leading ten covering over 1%. Sequenced sample: naive CD4+ T cells sorted from blood. Subset in this sample: CD45RA+ positively selected. The origin of the receptors is a man aged 25 to 45 in good health.

The rearrangement links TRBV5-4 to TRBJ1-5, with TRBD1 matching over 7 bases. Germline V gene sequence: CDR1 SGHNT, CDR2 YYREEE (reference sequence). Unmatched junction bases numbered 1, after V lost 0 bases and J lost 7 bases. The CDR3 length is 13 residues. CDR3 residues: CASSLDRGQPQHF. The CDR3 coding sequence is TGTGCCAGCAGCTTGGACAGGGGACAGCCCCAGCATTTT. Supplemented by reference TRBV5-4 and TRBJ1-5, the full variable domain reads ETGVTQSPTHLIKTRGQQVTLRCSSQSGHNTVSWYQQALGQGPQFIFQYYREEENGRGNFPPRFSGLQFPNYSSELNVNALELDDSALYLCASSLDRGQPQHFGDGTRLSIL.

The V and J genes are TRBV6-1 and TRBJ2-3, with 11 bases lining up with TRBD2. The CDR3 covers 15 residues. V trimming: 6 bases; J trimming: 4 bases; junction bases outside the gene matches: 6. Germline V gene sequence: CDR1 MNHNS, CDR2 SASEGT. In DNA, the CDR3 is TGTGCCAGCAGCCCGACTAGCGGGACGGCAGATACGCAGTATTTT. Its protein is CASSPTSGTADTQYF.

The chain employs TRBV28 and TRBJ1-5; weak D call: TRBD1 (5 bases). Deletions cut 10 bases from V and 0 bases from J, with 16 bases between. The germline V gene has CDR1 MDHEN and CDR2 SYDVKM. The CDR3 spans 15 residues. Written as DNA, the CDR3 is TGTGCCACCTGGGGTACAGGTTTTAGCAATCAGCCCCAGCATTTT. As protein: CATWGTGFSNQPQHF.

The V call is TRBV10-3, the J call TRBJ2-7, with 9 positions matching TRBD1. Germline V gene sequence: CDR1 ENHRY, CDR2 SYGVKD. This CDR3 contains 15 residues. V trimming: 9 bases; J trimming: 3 bases; junction bases outside the gene matches: 12. The CDR3 DNA follows: TGTGCCATTCGACCTGGACAGGGGAGGAACTACGAGCAGTACTTC. Translated, it gives CAIRPGQGRNYEQYF.

This clone appeared once. The chain employs TRBV27 and TRBJ2-6; D remains ambiguous. Germline values: CDR1 MNHEY, CDR2 SMNVEV (reference sequence). This CDR3 spans 15 amino acids. Trimming left V 4 bases short and J 1 base short, with 8 bases between. The CDR3 loop is CASSSWLSGANVLTF. The CDR3 DNA reads TGTGCCAGCAGTTCCTGGTTGTCTGGGGCCAACGTCCTGACTTTC.

The chain couples TRBV19 to TRBJ1-5; D is perhaps TRBD1 (6 bases). This CDR3 has 16 amino acids. Germline V lookup: CDR1 LNHDA, CDR2 SQIVND (reference sequence). V dropped 3 bases and J dropped 7 bases, with 19 bases sitting between them. The CDR3 here is CASSILLAGVGQPQHF. The CDR3 region has the DNA TGTGCCAGTAGTATCCTCTTGGCAGGGGTTGGACAGCCCCAGCATTTT.

About this clone: Other DNA sequences in this sample translate to the same CDR3. Written as DNA, the CDR3 is TGTGCCAGCAGCCCAGGGCTCTACCAAGAGACCCAGTACTTC. Translated, it gives CASSPGLYQETQYF. The chain joins TRBV6-1 to TRBJ2-5; D may be TRBD1 (5 bases). The germline CDR1 and CDR2 sequences are MNHNS and SASEGT. V was clipped by 6 bases and J by 0 bases, with 11 bases between them. The CDR3 sequence is 14 residues long.

The rearrangement joins TRBV30 to TRBJ1-3; perhaps TRBD1 as D (6 bases). Trimming took 1 base from V and 4 from J, leaving 8 bases between them. The CDR3 covers 13 residues. Germline values: CDR1 GTSNPN, CDR2 SVGIG (reference sequence). The CDR3 DNA sequence: TGTGCCTGGAGTGGAGACAGGGGAAACACCATATATTTT. This translates into CAWSGDRGNTIYF.

The CDR3 bases are TGTGCCAGCAGCGATAACTGGTGGGGAAAAGAGCAGTACTTC. It codes for CASSDNWWGKEQYF. The chain couples TRBV11-2 to TRBJ2-7, with D uncertain. From germline, CDR1 is SGHAT and CDR2 FQNNGV. The V gene lost 5 bases and the J gene lost 7 bases, with 18 bases spanning the gap. The CDR3 extends over 14 amino acids. Filled out from reference TRBV11-2 and TRBJ2-7, the complete variable domain reads EAGVAQSPRYKIIEKRQSVAFWCNPISGHATLYWYQQILGQGPKLLIQFQNNGVVDDSQLPKDRFSAERLKGVDSTLKIQPAKLEDSAVYLCASSDNWWGKEQYFGPGTRLTVT.

This rearrangement joins TRBV19 to TRBJ1-5; 7 nucleotides agree with TRBD1. The CDR3 runs to 15 residues. CDR1 is LNHDA and CDR2 is SQIVND in the germline V gene (reference sequence). The V segment lost 8 bases and the J segment 4 bases; nucleotides outside the gene matches: 11. The CDR3 nucleotides read TGTGCCAGTTCAGTATTGTTCAGGGGGAATCAGCCCCAGCATTTT. Translation gives CASSVLFRGNQPQHF.

As regards this clone: Additional DNA sequences in this sample encode the identical CDR3. This chain joins TRBV20-1 and TRBJ2-5, with unresolved D. V was cut by 6 bases and J by 5 bases, with 10 bases left in between. The CDR3 has 11 residues. Germline V gene lookup returns CDR1 DFQATT and CDR2 SNEGSKA (reference sequence). CDR3 region: CSAAPGETQYF. CDR3 DNA: TGCAGTGCCGCGCCGGGTGAGACCCAGTACTTC.

This chain uses TRBV14 with TRBJ1-5; no definite D call. V dropped 0 bases and J dropped 8 bases, with 8 bases sitting between them. CDR1 is SGHDN and CDR2 is FVKESK in the germline V gene. CDR3 length equals 13 residues. CDR3 region: CASSQDLRKPQHF. CDR3 DNA: TGTGCCAGCAGCCAAGATCTGAGGAAGCCCCAGCATTTT. The variable domain in full, with the rest retrieved from reference TRBV14 and TRBJ1-5, is EAGVTQFPSHSVIEKGQTVTLRCDPISGHDNLYWYRRVMGKEIKFLLHFVKESKQDESGMPNNRFLAERTGGTYSTLKVQPAELEDSGVYFCASSQDLRKPQHFGDGTRLSIL.

This clone has only one observation. The chain links TRBV2 to TRBJ1-1; possible D gene TRBD1, 6 bases. The CDR3 is made up of 14 amino acids. CDR1 is SNHLY, CDR2 FYNNEI, per germline. Trimming shortened V by 7 bases and J by 5 bases, and 17 bases separated the two germline ends. CDR3 coding DNA: TGTGCCAGCAAGAAGGAGAGGGGGGGAACTGAAGCTTTCTTT. Amino acids: CASKKERGGTEAFF.

V usage is TRBV2 and J usage is TRBJ2-3, with 7 bases that match TRBD2. The V segment lost 4 bases and the J segment 1 base; nucleotides outside the gene matches: 5. This CDR3 is built from 15 residues. CDR1 SNHLY and CDR2 FYNNEI come from the germline V gene. The CDR3 loop reads CASSGASGRTDTQYF. CDR3 nucleotides: TGTGCCAGCAGTGGGGCTAGCGGACGCACAGATACGCAGTATTTT.

This clone was observed a single time. The chain joins TRBV19 to TRBJ2-1, with 11 bases lining up with TRBD2. The length of the CDR3 is 16 residues. Germline V gene lookup returns CDR1 LNHDA and CDR2 SQIVND (reference sequence). J gave up 0 bases and V 7 bases, and 5 bases lay outside the gene matches. This chain's CDR3 is CASTPTSGVSYNEQFF. The CDR3 DNA is TGTGCCAGTACTCCGACTAGCGGGGTCTCCTACAATGAGCAGTTCTTC.

The chain is built from TRBV18 and TRBJ1-3, with D unclear. The CDR3 totals 14 residues. Trimming removed 1 base at V and 4 bases at J, with 8 bases between. In germline, CDR1 is KGHSH, CDR2 LQKENI. The CDR3 is CASSPLGRGNTIYF. For the CDR3, the DNA is TGTGCCAGCTCACCACTGGGAAGGGGAAACACCATATATTTT.

The genes are TRBV2 and TRBJ2-7, with 8 bases fitting TRBD1. The CDR3 is 14 residues long. Germline trimming cut 6 bases from V and 2 bases from J; bases unmatched to any gene: 6. Germline assignment: CDR1 SNHLY and CDR2 FYNNEI. The DNA for the CDR3 is TGTGCCAGCAGACCCTCGGACAGGGCCTACGAGCAGTACTTC. It specifies CASRPSDRAYEQYF.

Details on this clone: In the same sample, other DNA sequences code for this CDR3. Here the CDR3 reads CASSIGLAGVEETQYF. The CDR3 coding sequence is TGTGCCAGCAGCATCGGACTAGCGGGAGTTGAGGAGACCCAGTACTTC. The rearrangement links TRBV9 to TRBJ2-5, with 13 nucleotides matching TRBD2. CDR3 length: 16 amino acids. V trimming: 4 bases; J trimming: 5 bases; junction bases outside the gene matches: 8. Germline CDR1 SGDLS, CDR2 YYNGEE.

Worth noting for this clone: The same CDR3 also results from other DNA sequences found in this sample. This chain links TRBV5-4 with TRBJ2-5; D not resolved. V was cut by 1 base and J by 1 base, with 8 bases left in between. The CDR3 contains 14 residues. CDR1 is SGHNT and CDR2 is YYREEE in the germline V gene (reference sequence). The CDR3 DNA reads as TGTGCCAGCAGCTTGCTGGCAAGCCAAGAGACCCAGTACTTC. This sequence encodes CASSLLASQETQYF.